One sample yielded the 16 T cell receptor beta chains listed below, sequenced in a study of cytomegalovirus exposure and HLA in healthy donors. With 60 Vbeta and 13 Jbeta primers, the PCR was carried out. This table comes from immunoSEQ multiplex PCR, and its TCRdb copy is limited to in-frame clones, with some not included. This table lists 60,000 to 65,000 clones. Sequencing was performed on PBMCs. These receptors all come from a man in his thirties or forties in good health and CMV-seropositive.

This chain uses TRBV30 with TRBJ1-5, with TRBD1 matching 7 bases. Germline CDR1 and CDR2: GTSNPN and SVGIG (reference sequence). The V and J ends lost 0 bases and 2 bases, in that order; junction bases with no gene match: 7. The CDR3 loop spans 16 amino acids. DNA of the CDR3: TGTGCCTGGAGTGTACACAGGGGTTATGGCAATCAGCCCCAGCATTTT. Protein product: CAWSVHRGYGNQPQHF.

The chain carries TRBV19 and TRBJ1-5; TRBD1 might be the D (6 bases). Germline V lookup: CDR1 LNHDA, CDR2 SQIVND (reference sequence). The CDR3 length is 16 residues. The V end lost 9 bases, the J end lost 5 bases, and 23 bases lay between the germline ends. The DNA of the CDR3 is TGTGCCAGCCTTCCTCTAGGGGGAGTCCAGGATCAGCCCCAGCATTTT. Translation gives CASLPLGGVQDQPQHF.

The rearrangement joins TRBV7-3 to TRBJ1-2; 8 positions agree with TRBD1. This CDR3 has 13 amino acids. V lost 3 bases, J lost 8 bases, and 5 bases stayed unmatched. CDR1 is SGHTA and CDR2 is FQGTGA in the germline V gene. The CDR3 nucleotides read TGTGCCAGCAGCTTGGACAGGGCTTGGGGCTACACCTTC. Translated, it gives CASSLDRAWGYTF.

This chain links TRBV9 with TRBJ2-1, with TRBD1 identical over 8 bases. Germline V lookup: CDR1 SGDLS, CDR2 YYNGEE. The CDR3 is 12 amino acids. V gave up 3 bases and J gave up 10 bases; unmatched junction bases: 3. CDR3 nucleotide sequence: TGTGCCAGCAGCGCCGACAGGGGAGAGCAGTTCTTC. It yields the protein CASSADRGEQFF. The whole variable domain, filled in from reference TRBV9 and TRBJ2-1, reads DSGVTQTPKHLITATGQRVTLRCSPRSGDLSVYWYQQSLDQGLQFLIQYYNGEERAKGNILERFSAQQFPDLHSELNLSSLELGDSALYFCASSADRGEQFFGPGTRLTVL.

The chain has TRBV29-1 and TRBJ2-7, with 10 positions matching TRBD1. This CDR3 has 13 amino acids. J was trimmed by 5 bases and V by 5 bases; bases with no gene match: 6. Germline V gives CDR1 SQVTM, CDR2 ANQGSEA. CDR3 residues: CSVTTGGRDEQYF. The CDR3 nucleotides are TGCAGCGTTACGACAGGGGGCCGGGACGAGCAGTACTTC.

V and J are TRBV4-1 and TRBJ2-6; D not resolved. The CDR3 is 16 amino acids. Trimming shortened V by 0 bases and J by 4 bases, and 10 bases separated the two germline ends. CDR1 and CDR2 from the germline V gene are MGHRA and YSYEKL. CDR3 amino acids: CASSQEPTRGANVLTF. The CDR3 nucleotides are TGCGCCAGCAGCCAAGAGCCGACGCGGGGGGCCAACGTCCTGACTTTC.

The genes are TRBV6-1 and TRBJ2-7; perhaps TRBD1 as D (6 bases). V was cut by 1 base and J by 3 bases, with 22 bases left in between. The CDR3 runs to 18 residues. CDR1 and CDR2 from the germline V gene are MNHNS and SASEGT. The DNA for the CDR3 is TGTGCCAGCAGTGAAGTCTACAGGGCTGGACCGAGAAACTACGAGCAGTACTTC. Translated: CASSEVYRAGPRNYEQYF.

The gene calls are TRBV14 and TRBJ1-2; 8 bases match TRBD1. This CDR3 contains 14 residues. The V segment lost 3 bases and the J segment 6 bases; nucleotides outside the gene matches: 6. Germline CDR1 reads SGHDN; CDR2 reads FVKESK. CDR3: CASSHVGTGDGYTF. The CDR3 nucleotides are TGTGCCAGCAGCCATGTTGGGACAGGTGATGGCTACACCTTC.

This chain uses TRBV6-5 with TRBJ2-1; a weak D match, TRBD1 (6 bases). V lost 4 bases, J lost 6 bases, and 13 bases lay in between. Germline loops: CDR1 MNHEY, CDR2 SVGAGI. CDR3 length: 14 amino acids. Here the CDR3 DNA reads TGTGCCAGCAGTTCGGTACAGGGCCCCAATGAGCAGTTCTTC. Its protein is CASSSVQGPNEQFF.

The J gene is TRBJ2-7, the V gene TRBV11-3, with D possibly being TRBD2 (5 bases). V was clipped by 5 bases and J by 4 bases, with 15 bases between them. The germline CDR1 and CDR2 sequences are SGHNT and YENEEA. The CDR3 runs 14 residues. Here the CDR3 DNA reads TGTGCCAGCAGCACCCTTGGGAGAGCATACGAGCAGTACTTC. This encodes CASSTLGRAYEQYF.

The rearrangement links TRBV7-2 to TRBJ1-1; the match to TRBD1 covers 10 bases. Germline lookup yields CDR1 SGHTA and CDR2 FQGNSA. The J segment lost 4 bases and the V segment lost 8 bases, leaving 4 bases of the junction unmatched. This CDR3 region has 13 residues. The CDR3 nucleotides are TGTGCCAGCTCTTGGACAGGGGGCACTGAAGCTTTCTTT. It translates to CASSWTGGTEAFF.

This CDR3 is CASSMGQGVHEQYF. The CDR3, as DNA: TGTGCCAGTAGTATGGGACAGGGGGTGCACGAGCAGTACTTC. The chain links TRBV19 to TRBJ2-7, with 11 bases matching TRBD1. Germline V lookup: CDR1 LNHDA, CDR2 SQIVND (reference sequence). V shed 3 bases and J 5 bases; nucleotides not matched to a gene: 3. The CDR3 covers 14 residues.

In DNA, the CDR3 is TGTGCCAGCAGTTACTCGAGTGACAGGGGAAGACCCCAGCATTTT. Translation gives CASSYSSDRGRPQHF. This chain uses TRBV6-5 with TRBJ1-5, with 8 nucleotides matching TRBD1. Germline CDR1 reads MNHEY; CDR2 reads SVGAGI. This CDR3 has 15 residues. Losses at the gene ends were 0 bases for V and 10 bases for J; bases not matched to a gene: 8.

The chain recombines TRBV11-3 with TRBJ2-3; D is possibly TRBD2 (5 bases). Germline V CDR1 and CDR2: SGHNT, YENEEA. The V end was cut by 5 bases, the J end by 4 bases, with 16 bases between. The CDR3 is 15 residues long. CDR3 protein: CASSAARVGADTQYF. In DNA, the CDR3 is TGTGCCAGCAGCGCGGCCCGGGTGGGAGCAGATACGCAGTATTTT.

The gene calls are TRBV6-1 and TRBJ2-2; D remains ambiguous. CDR3 length: 13 residues. The germline V gene has CDR1 MNHNS and CDR2 SASEGT. The V gene lost 5 bases and the J gene lost 1 base, with 5 bases spanning the gap. CDR3 sequence (DNA): TGTGCCAGCAGTTTCGGGAACACCGGGGAGCTGTTTTTT. It is translated as CASSFGNTGELFF.

The chain uses TRBV19 and TRBJ1-1; 7 nucleotides match TRBD1. CDR1 is LNHDA and CDR2 is SQIVND in the germline V gene (reference sequence). V dropped 5 bases and J dropped 7; count of bases not matched to a gene: 4. The CDR3 covers 12 residues. This CDR3 reads CASSFNRGEAFF. The DNA for the CDR3 is TGTGCCAGTAGTTTTAACAGGGGTGAAGCTTTCTTT.